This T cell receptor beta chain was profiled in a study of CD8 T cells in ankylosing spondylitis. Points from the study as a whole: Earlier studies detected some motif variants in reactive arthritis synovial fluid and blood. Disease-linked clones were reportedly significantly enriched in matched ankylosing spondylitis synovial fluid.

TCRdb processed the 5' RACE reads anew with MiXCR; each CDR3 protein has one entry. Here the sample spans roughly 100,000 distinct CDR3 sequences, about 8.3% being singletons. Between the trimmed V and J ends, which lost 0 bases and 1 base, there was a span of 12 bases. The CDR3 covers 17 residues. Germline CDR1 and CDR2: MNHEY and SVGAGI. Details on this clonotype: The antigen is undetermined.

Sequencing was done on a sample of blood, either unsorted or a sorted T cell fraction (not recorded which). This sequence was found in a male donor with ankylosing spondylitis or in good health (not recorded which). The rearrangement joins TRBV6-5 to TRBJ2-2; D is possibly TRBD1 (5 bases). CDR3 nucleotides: TGTGCCAGCAGTTACTCGGATGGGGCGGAGAACACCGGGGAGCTGTTTTTT. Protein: CASSYSDGAENTGELFF.